This section outlines one T cell receptor beta chain sequence together with its context. Its antigen is unidentified. V gave up 6 bases and J gave up 7 bases, with 16 bases separating them. This CDR3 contains 13 residues. Per the germline V gene, CDR1 is SEHNR and CDR2 is FQNEAQ (reference sequence). The data are from a study of T cells in Graves' hyperthyroidism and ophthalmopathy. Study-wide findings and caveats: Ophthalmopathy and stable hyperthyroidism were told apart by a 13 V-J model. Among thyroid clonotypes expanded above 0.001, most also appeared in blood.

Amplified TCR beta CDR3 regions came from RNA transcripts. Primed by the HTBI set, a first-round RT-PCR was run on the TCR CDR3. TCRdb re-analysed the multiplex PCR reads in MiXCR, keeping a single row per CDR3 protein. The sample has a few hundred thousand distinct CDR3 sequences; roughly 50% are singletons. Newly diagnosed hyperthyroidism patients aged 18 to 65 years had disease lasting under 2 months. Reasons for excluding patients were uncontrolled infection, other autoimmune disease, pregnancy or lactation. This sequence was found in a woman aged 18-29 years with Graves' hyperthyroidism. Sequencing input: peripheral blood or thyroid tissue (not recorded which). The chain has TRBV7-9 and TRBJ2-7; the D gene could be TRBD1 or TRBD2 (5 bases each). CDR3 protein: CASSPRWGNEQYF. In nucleotides, the CDR3 is TGTGCCAGCAGTCCGAGGTGGGGGAATGAGCAGTACTTC.